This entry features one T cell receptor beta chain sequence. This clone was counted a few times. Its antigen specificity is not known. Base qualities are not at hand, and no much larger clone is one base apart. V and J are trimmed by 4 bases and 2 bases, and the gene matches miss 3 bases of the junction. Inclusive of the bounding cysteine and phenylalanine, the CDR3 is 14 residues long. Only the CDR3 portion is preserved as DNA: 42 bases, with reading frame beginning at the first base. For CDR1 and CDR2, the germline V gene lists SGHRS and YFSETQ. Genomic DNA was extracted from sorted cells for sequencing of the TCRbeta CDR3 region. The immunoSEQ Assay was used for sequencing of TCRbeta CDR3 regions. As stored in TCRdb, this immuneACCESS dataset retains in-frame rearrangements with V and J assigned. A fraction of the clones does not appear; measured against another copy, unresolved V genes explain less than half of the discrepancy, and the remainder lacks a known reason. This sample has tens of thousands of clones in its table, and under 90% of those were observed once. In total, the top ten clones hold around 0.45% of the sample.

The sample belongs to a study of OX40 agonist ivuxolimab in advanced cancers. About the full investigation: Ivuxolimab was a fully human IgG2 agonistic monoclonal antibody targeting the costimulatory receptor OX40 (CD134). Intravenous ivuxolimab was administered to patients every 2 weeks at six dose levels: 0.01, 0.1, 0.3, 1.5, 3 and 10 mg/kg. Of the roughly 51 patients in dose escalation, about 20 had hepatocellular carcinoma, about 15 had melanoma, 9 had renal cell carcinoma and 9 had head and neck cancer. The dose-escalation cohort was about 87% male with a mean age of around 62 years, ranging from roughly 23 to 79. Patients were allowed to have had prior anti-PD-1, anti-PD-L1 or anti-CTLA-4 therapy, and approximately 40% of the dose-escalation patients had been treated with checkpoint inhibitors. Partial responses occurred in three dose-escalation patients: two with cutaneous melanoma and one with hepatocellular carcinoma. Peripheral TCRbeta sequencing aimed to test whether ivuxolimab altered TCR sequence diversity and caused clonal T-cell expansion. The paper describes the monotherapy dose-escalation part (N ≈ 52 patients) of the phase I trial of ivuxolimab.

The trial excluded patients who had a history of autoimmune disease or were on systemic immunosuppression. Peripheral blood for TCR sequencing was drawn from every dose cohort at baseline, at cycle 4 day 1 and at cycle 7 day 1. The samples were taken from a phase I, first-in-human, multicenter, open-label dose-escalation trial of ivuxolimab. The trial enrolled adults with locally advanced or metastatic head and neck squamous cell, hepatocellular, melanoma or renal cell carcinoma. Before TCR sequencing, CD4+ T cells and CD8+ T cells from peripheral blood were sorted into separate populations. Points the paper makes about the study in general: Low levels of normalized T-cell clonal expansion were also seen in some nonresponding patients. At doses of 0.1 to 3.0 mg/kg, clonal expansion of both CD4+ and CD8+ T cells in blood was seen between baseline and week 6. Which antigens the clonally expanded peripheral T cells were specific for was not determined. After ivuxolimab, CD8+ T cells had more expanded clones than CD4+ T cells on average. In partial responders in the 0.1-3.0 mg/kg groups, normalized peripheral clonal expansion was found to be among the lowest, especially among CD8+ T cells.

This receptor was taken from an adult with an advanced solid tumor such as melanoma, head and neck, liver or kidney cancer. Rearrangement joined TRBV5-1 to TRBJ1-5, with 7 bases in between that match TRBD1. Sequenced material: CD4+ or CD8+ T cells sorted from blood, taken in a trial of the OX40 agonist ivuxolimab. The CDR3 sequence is CASSPTGRNQPQHF. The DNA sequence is TGCGCCAGCAGCCCGACAGGGCGCAATCAGCCCCAGCATTTT.